A selection of T cell receptor beta chains follows, all from one sample in a study of blood T cell repertoires in COVID-19. Sequencing used immunoSEQ multiplex PCR; TCRdb keeps in-frame clones, though not all of them. The repertoire has more than 90,000 clones, 85% to 95% of them found once; the top ten carry about 5.7%. The source material was peripheral blood. These receptors all stem from a man aged 45-65 years with active COVID-19. Both conserved end residues are part of each CDR3. D genes are given only for firm matches. Rows give clone size only sometimes, using once, few, many, or a class for an expanded clone.

TRBV2	TRBJ2-7	.	.	TGTGCCAGCAGTCCCTTATCCGGGAGCCCCTACGAGCAGTACTTC	CASSPLSGSPYEQYF
TRBV7-8	TRBJ1-2	.	.	TGTGCCAGCAGCTTAGGAGGTGGGGGGATCCTGTATGGCTACACCTTC	CASSLGGGGILYGYTF
TRBV27	TRBJ2-1	.	TRBD2	TGTGCCAGCAGTGTACTAGCGGGAAGTACCTACAATGAGCAGTTCTTC	CASSVLAGSTYNEQFF
TRBV19	TRBJ1-2	once	TRBD1	TGTGCCAGTAGTAAAAGGCTTCTCGGGACAGTCGATGGCTACACCTTC	CASSKRLLGTVDGYTF
TRBV28	TRBJ2-7	few	TRBD2	TGTGCCAGCAGTTCTCCCCCGGGGGGAAGCTACGAGCAGTACTTC	CASSSPPGGSYEQYF
TRBV5-1	TRBJ2-3	.	TRBD1	TGCGCCAGCAGCTTCCTGGACAGGGGGTCCACAGATACGCAGTATTTT	CASSFLDRGSTDTQYF
TRBV30	TRBJ1-5	.	TRBD1	TGTGCCTGGAGCGTACAGGGGGGGAGCAATCAGCCCCAGCATTTT	CAWSVQGGSNQPQHF
TRBV12-3/TRBV12-4	TRBJ2-2	.	.	TGTGCCAGCAGTACTACTACTACCGGGGAGCTGTTTTTT	CASSTTTTGELFF
TRBV30	TRBJ2-1	.	TRBD1	TGTGCCTGGAGGTCGTCCGGCAGGGGGCTTCTCTACAATGAGCAGTTCTTC	CAWRSSGRGLLYNEQFF
TRBV5-1	TRBJ1-1	.	.	TGCGCCAGCAGCTTGGCCGGGGAGAACACTGAAGCTTTCTTT	CASSLAGENTEAFF
TRBV3-1/TRBV3-2	TRBJ2-3	.	TRBD2	TGTGCCAGCAGCACCAGGACTAGCGGTTCTGGAGATACGCAGTATTTT	CASSTRTSGSGDTQYF
TRBV28	TRBJ2-3	.	.	TGTGCCAGCAGTTCAGACAGCGAATCAGATACGCAGTATTTT	CASSSDSESDTQYF
TRBV15	TRBJ2-5	.	TRBD1	TGTGCCACCAGCAGATGGCCGGACAGGCAAGAGACCCAGTACTTC	CATSRWPDRQETQYF